This T cell receptor (beta chain) is from a study of cytomegalovirus exposure and HLA in healthy donors. PCR involved 60 Vbeta and 13 Jbeta primers. Sequencing used immunoSEQ multiplex PCR; TCRdb keeps in-frame clones, though not all of them. Here the sample spans about 160,000 clones, 84% being singletons. The CDR3 has 17 residues. Germline V lookup: CDR1 SGHTS, CDR2 YDEGEE. With V trimmed by 4 bases and J by 2 bases, 12 bases remained unmatched. The J gene is TRBJ2-1, the V gene TRBV5-8; 7 nucleotides line up with TRBD2. The receptor was isolated from a man between 45 and 60 years old in good health and CMV-seropositive. Sequencing used PBMCs. The CDR3 nucleotides are TGTGCCAGCAGCGGAGCTAGCGGACGAAACACCTACAATGAGCAGTTCTTC. Protein sequence: CASSGASGRNTYNEQFF.